These T cell receptor beta chains were read from a single sample in a study of control samples from healthy donors and cancer patients. Assay: immunoSEQ multiplex PCR; the TCRdb copy retains only in-frame clones and omits some. This sample has some 79,000 clones; roughly 87% occur once, and the top ten carry 4%. Sample: blood. These receptors originate from a woman aged 45-65 years in good health. Both conserved end residues are part of each CDR3.

j_gene | v_gene | CDR3aa
TRBJ2-3 | TRBV4-1 | CASSHPVRRGTSTDTQYF
TRBJ2-7 | TRBV28 | CASLQEDKSYEQYF
TRBJ1-6 | TRBV6-6 | CASLTLGQGGNSPLHF
TRBJ2-5 | TRBV7-2 | CASSLLLGQGEETQYF
TRBJ1-5 | TRBV19 | CASSIRGTGLINQPQHF
TRBJ1-5 | TRBV28 | CASSSTLSNQPQHF
TRBJ1-5 | TRBV12-3/TRBV12-4 | CASSLDSNQPQHF
TRBJ1-5 | TRBV19 | CASSPTKGSHNQPQHF
TRBJ2-2 | TRBV25-1 | CASSSFASGTGELFF
TRBJ2-2 | TRBV19 | CASISGRVGTGELFF
TRBJ2-7 | TRBV5-1 | CASSPRTSGSYEQYF
TRBJ2-1 | TRBV7-9 | CASSFPATYNEQFF
TRBJ2-5 | TRBV9 | CASSVRTRHETQYF
TRBJ2-3 | TRBV21-1 | CASSNKNRDRGKMTTDTQYF
TRBJ2-1 | TRBV11-3 | CASSLDYRPENEQFF
TRBJ1-3 | TRBV2 | CASTWDRGQGGNTIYF
TRBJ1-2 | TRBV7-2 | CASRLGLESYYGYTF
TRBJ2-7 | TRBV3-1/TRBV3-2 | CASSQGDSYEQYF
TRBJ2-1 | TRBV6-2/TRBV6-3 | CASSYLAGGPVNEQFF
TRBJ1-1 | TRBV9 | CASSVVPETTEAFF
TRBJ2-7 | TRBV27 | CASSPILGQGRIPEQYF
TRBJ1-2 | TRBV27 | CASSLDPAYGYTF
TRBJ1-1 | TRBV7-8 | CASSLRPRGTEAFF
TRBJ2-5 | TRBV6-7 | CASSSPTGGLSGLLAGKQETQYF
TRBJ1-6 | TRBV2 | CASSSTGTESSPLHF
TRBJ2-7 | TRBV6-5 | CASSREMTYEQYF
TRBJ1-2 | TRBV28 | CASSRTDGYTF
TRBJ2-7 | TRBV29-1 | CSVAGLGDVNYEQYF
TRBJ2-2 | TRBV24-1 | CATSESLGRSNTGELFF
TRBJ1-2 | TRBV9 | CASSASWAGQSYGYTF
TRBJ2-7 | TRBV6-5 | CASTLHTYEQYF
TRBJ2-1 | TRBV28 | CASSYPGGYNEQFF
TRBJ2-2 | TRBV5-1 | CASSLGSSGELFF
TRBJ1-5 | TRBV28 | CASSLEDRSNQPQHF
TRBJ2-1 | TRBV3-1/TRBV3-2 | CASSQDLFYNEQFF
TRBJ1-2 | TRBV29-1 | CSVEPTNYGYTF
TRBJ1-6 | TRBV28 | CATLPGTGGITYNSPLHF
TRBJ1-5 | TRBV6-6 | CASRPGNEPQHF
TRBJ1-4 | TRBV9 | CASSVTGTTNEKLFF
TRBJ2-3 | TRBV29-1 | CSVEDPRGYTQYF
TRBJ1-1 | TRBV20-1 | CSASGTANTEAFF
TRBJ2-1 | TRBV24-1 | CATRGTYYNEQFF
TRBJ2-1 | TRBV6-6 | CASSPDGQLITYNEQFF
TRBJ1-1 | TRBV6-6 | CASTRLEAFF
TRBJ2-7 | TRBV30 | CAWTRGLAWYEQYF
TRBJ2-1 | TRBV28 | CASCTAALGYEQFF
TRBJ2-4 | TRBV11-2 | CASSTGQGRGKNIQYF
TRBJ1-1 | TRBV7-6 | CASSLAEGRDTEAFF